A selection of T cell receptor beta chains follows, all from one sample in a study of blood T cell repertoires in COVID-19. Data came from immunoSEQ multiplex PCR; TCRdb stores just in-frame clones and leaves some out. This repertoire shows around 55,000 clones, approximately 82% found once; its top ten account for 5.9%. The sequencing input was peripheral blood. The receptors originated from a human donor in a cohort sampled during active or convalescent COVID-19. CDR3s include the opening cysteine and the closing phenylalanine or tryptophan. D genes are given only for firm matches. Size is omitted from some rows. Given values are once, few, many or a class for expanded clones.

j_call d_call v_call clone_size cdr3_aa cdr3_nt
TRBJ1-2 TRBD1 TRBV18 . CASSRRDRGSNGYTF TGTGCCAGCTCACGTCGGGACAGGGGATCGAATGGCTACACCTTC
TRBJ2-3 TRBD2 TRBV3-1/TRBV3-2 once CASSHFSAGGSTDTQYF TGTGCCAGCAGCCATTTCTCTGCGGGGGGGAGCACAGATACGCAGTATTTT
TRBJ1-1 TRBD1 TRBV30 . CAWGSGAGGRNTEAFF TGTGCCTGGGGGTCAGGGGCAGGGGGAAGGAACACTGAAGCTTTCTTT
TRBJ1-2 TRBD1 TRBV6-2/TRBV6-3 . CASSIAQSGQGAFNYGYTF TGTGCCAGCAGTATCGCCCAATCGGGACAGGGGGCCTTTAACTATGGCTACACCTTC
TRBJ2-5 TRBD1 TRBV19 few CASSVTGTGGPRQETQYF TGTGCCAGTAGTGTTACCGGGACAGGGGGACCCCGACAAGAGACCCAGTACTTC
TRBJ1-4 TRBD1 TRBV11-2 . CASSNRDRGDEKLFF TGTGCCAGCAGCAACCGGGACAGGGGAGATGAAAAACTGTTTTTT
TRBJ1-1 TRBD1 TRBV5-1 . CASSLEGARSTEAFF TGCGCCAGCAGCTTGGAGGGGGCGCGGAGCACTGAAGCTTTCTTT
TRBJ2-1 TRBD2 TRBV27 . CASGVRGTSGGNEQFF TGTGCCAGCGGGGTTAGGGGGACTAGCGGGGGGAATGAGCAGTTCTTC
TRBJ1-5 . TRBV2 . CASSLRQSSNQPQHF TGTGCCAGCTCCTTAAGACAAAGTAGCAATCAGCCCCAGCATTTT
TRBJ1-5 . TRBV19 once CASRSGDQPQHF TGTGCCAGTAGGTCGGGGGATCAGCCCCAGCATTTT
TRBJ2-1 TRBD2 TRBV5-1 . CASSLGASGGYNEQFF TGCGCCAGCAGCTTGGGGGCTAGCGGGGGCTACAATGAGCAGTTCTTC
TRBJ1-2 TRBD1 TRBV11-2 . CASSHRGLGYGYTF TGTGCCAGCAGCCACAGGGGGCTTGGGTATGGCTACACCTTC
TRBJ2-5 . TRBV2 once CASSAGVGETQYF TGTGCCAGCAGTGCCGGGGTCGGGGAGACCCAGTACTTC
TRBJ1-4 TRBD1 TRBV6-2/TRBV6-3 . CASSQAGGTNEKLFF TGTGCCAGCAGTCAAGCAGGGGGCACGAATGAAAAACTGTTTTTT
TRBJ1-1 . TRBV20-1 . CSIDRNTEAFF TGCAGTATAGACAGGAACACTGAAGCTTTCTTT
TRBJ1-2 . TRBV2 . CASTVEGYTF TGTGCCAGCACGGTCGAGGGCTACACCTTC
TRBJ2-7 . TRBV11-1 . CASSLEARDYEQYF TGTGCCAGCAGCTTAGAGGCCAGGGACTACGAGCAGTACTTC
TRBJ2-1 TRBD1 TRBV19 . CASSKGQQYNEQFF TGTGCCAGTAGTAAGGGACAGCAATACAATGAGCAGTTCTTC
TRBJ2-2 . TRBV19 . CASSIGSRGANTGELFF TGTGCCAGTAGTATAGGGTCCCGGGGGGCCAACACCGGGGAGCTGTTTTTT
TRBJ2-1 . TRBV14 . CASSDDRYNEQFF TGTGCCAGCAGCGATGACAGGTACAATGAGCAGTTCTTC
TRBJ2-3 . TRBV2 . CASSEGRTGDTQYF TGTGCCAGCAGTGAAGGACGTACGGGAGATACGCAGTATTTT
TRBJ1-3 TRBD1 TRBV6-5 . CASIQQGASGNTIYF TGTGCCAGCATACAACAGGGGGCGTCTGGAAACACCATATATTTT
TRBJ2-2 TRBD2 TRBV6-2/TRBV6-3 . CASSYPRGGVGELFF TGTGCCAGCAGTTACCCCCGGGGGGGCGTCGGGGAGCTGTTTTTT
TRBJ2-2 . TRBV15 few CATSREERWRSANTGELFF TGTGCCACCAGCAGAGAGGAGCGCTGGCGGTCCGCTAACACCGGGGAGCTGTTTTTT
TRBJ1-6 . TRBV11-2 once CASSPTAISGSPLHF TGTGCCAGCAGCCCAACCGCCATCTCCGGTTCACCCCTCCACTTT
TRBJ2-7 . TRBV21-1 . CASRRTGVAEQYF TGTGCCAGCCGAAGGACAGGGGTGGCCGAGCAGTACTTC
TRBJ1-6 . TRBV5-1 . CASSLVGNSPLHF TGCGCCAGCAGCTTGGTCGGGAATTCACCCCTCCACTTT
TRBJ1-2 TRBD1 TRBV18 . CASSPGIDRGPGDYGYTF TGTGCCAGCTCACCAGGAATAGACAGGGGGCCGGGTGACTATGGCTACACCTTC
TRBJ1-5 . TRBV19 . CASSIAGQPQHF TGTGCCAGTAGTATAGCGGGTCAGCCCCAGCATTTT
TRBJ2-2 TRBD1 TRBV24-1 . CATSDSGGANTGELFF TGTGCCACCAGTGATTCAGGGGGAGCGAACACCGGGGAGCTGTTTTTT
TRBJ2-3 TRBD1 TRBV19 medium-sized CASATGGDTQYF TGTGCCAGTGCAACAGGGGGAGATACGCAGTATTTT
TRBJ2-3 TRBD1 TRBV9 . CASSTRQGAKLTDTQYF TGTGCCAGCAGCACTAGACAGGGGGCGAAACTCACAGATACGCAGTATTTT
TRBJ2-3 . TRBV10-3 . CAIRLVLGDTQYF TGTGCCATCAGACTAGTCTTAGGCGATACGCAGTATTTT
TRBJ1-2 . TRBV5-6 once CASRDRRAMATTF TGTGCCAGCAGGGACAGACGTGCTATGGCTACCACCTTC
TRBJ2-7 TRBD1 TRBV27 . CASSATTGTGGYEQYF TGTGCCAGCAGTGCTACGACCGGGACAGGGGGCTACGAGCAGTACTTC
TRBJ1-6 . TRBV10-2 once CASNRIGNSPLHF TGCGCCAGCAACAGGATAGGAAATTCACCCCTCCACTTT
TRBJ2-7 TRBD2 TRBV5-4 . CASSLGASGVYEQYF TGTGCCAGCAGCTTGGGGGCTAGCGGGGTTTACGAGCAGTACTTC
TRBJ2-7 TRBD1 TRBV5-6 . CASSLGQGRYEQYF TGTGCCAGCAGCTTGGGACAGGGGAGGTACGAGCAGTACTTC
TRBJ2-3 . TRBV6-1 few CASSDYRTASDTQYF TGTGCCAGCAGTGATTATCGGACAGCTTCAGATACGCAGTATTTT